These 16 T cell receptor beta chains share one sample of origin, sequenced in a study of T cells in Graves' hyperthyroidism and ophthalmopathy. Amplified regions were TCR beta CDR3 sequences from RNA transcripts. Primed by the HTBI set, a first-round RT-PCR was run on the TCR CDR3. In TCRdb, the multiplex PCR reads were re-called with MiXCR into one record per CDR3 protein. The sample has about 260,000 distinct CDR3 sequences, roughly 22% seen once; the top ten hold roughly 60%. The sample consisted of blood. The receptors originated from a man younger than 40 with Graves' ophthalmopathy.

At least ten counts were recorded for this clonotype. In DNA, the CDR3 is TGTGCCTGGAGTGTGGGCAGTACGAACACTGAAGCTTTCTTT. Encoded protein: CAWSVGSTNTEAFF. The V gene is TRBV30, the J gene TRBJ1-1; unclear D gene. This CDR3 comprises 14 residues. From germline, CDR1 is GTSNPN and CDR2 SVGIG (reference sequence). Trimming cost V 0 bases and J 1 base, with 9 bases left between them.

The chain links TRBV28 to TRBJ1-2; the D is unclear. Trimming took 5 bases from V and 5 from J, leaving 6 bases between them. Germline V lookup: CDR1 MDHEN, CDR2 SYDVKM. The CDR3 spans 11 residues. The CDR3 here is CASSPGYGYTF. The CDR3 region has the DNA TGTGCCAGCAGTCCTGGATATGGCTACACCTTC.

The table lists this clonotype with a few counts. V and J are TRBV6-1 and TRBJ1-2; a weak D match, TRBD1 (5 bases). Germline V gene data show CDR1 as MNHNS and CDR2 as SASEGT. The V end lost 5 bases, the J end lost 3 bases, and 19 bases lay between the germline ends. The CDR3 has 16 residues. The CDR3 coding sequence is TGTGCCAGCAGTCCCGTGGGGGGGTCCCCGTACTATGGCTACACCTTC. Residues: CASSPVGGSPYYGYTF.

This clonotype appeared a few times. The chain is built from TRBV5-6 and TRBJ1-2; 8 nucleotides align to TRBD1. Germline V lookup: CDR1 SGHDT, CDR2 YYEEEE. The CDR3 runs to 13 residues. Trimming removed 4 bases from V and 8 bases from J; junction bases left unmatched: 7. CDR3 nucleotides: TGTGCCAGCAGCGGGCAGGGGGCGAGGGGCTACACCTTC. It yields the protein CASSGQGARGYTF.

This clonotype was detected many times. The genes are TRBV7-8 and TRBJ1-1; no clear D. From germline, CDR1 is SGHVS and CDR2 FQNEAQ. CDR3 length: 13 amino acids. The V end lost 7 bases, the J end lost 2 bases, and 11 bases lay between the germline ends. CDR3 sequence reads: CASIPAVNTEAFF. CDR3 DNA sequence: TGTGCCAGCATTCCGGCAGTTAACACTGAAGCTTTCTTT.

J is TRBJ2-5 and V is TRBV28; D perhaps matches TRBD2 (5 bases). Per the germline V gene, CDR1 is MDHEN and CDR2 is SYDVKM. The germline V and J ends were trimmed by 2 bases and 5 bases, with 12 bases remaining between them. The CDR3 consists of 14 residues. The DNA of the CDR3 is TGTGCCAGCAGTTTAGGAGGCGGCGTTGAGACCCAGTACTTC. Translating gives CASSLGGGVETQYF.

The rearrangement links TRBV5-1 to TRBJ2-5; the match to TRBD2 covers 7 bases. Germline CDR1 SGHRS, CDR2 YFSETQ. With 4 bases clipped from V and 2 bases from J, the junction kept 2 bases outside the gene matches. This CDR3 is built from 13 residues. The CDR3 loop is CASSNSGQETQYF. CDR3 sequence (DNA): TGCGCCAGCAGCAATAGCGGGCAAGAGACCCAGTACTTC.

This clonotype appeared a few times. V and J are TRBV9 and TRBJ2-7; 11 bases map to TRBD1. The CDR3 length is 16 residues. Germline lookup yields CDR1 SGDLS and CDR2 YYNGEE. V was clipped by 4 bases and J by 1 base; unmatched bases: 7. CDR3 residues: CASSPRGTGGSYEQYF. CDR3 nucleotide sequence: TGTGCCAGCAGCCCGAGGGGGACAGGGGGATCCTACGAGCAGTACTTC.

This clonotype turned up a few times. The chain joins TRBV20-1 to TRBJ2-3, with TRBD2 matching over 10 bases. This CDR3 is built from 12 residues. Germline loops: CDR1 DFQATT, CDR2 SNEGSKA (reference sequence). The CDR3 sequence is CGGLAGTDTQYF. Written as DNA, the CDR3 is TGCGGAGGACTAGCGGGCACAGATACGCAGTATTTT.

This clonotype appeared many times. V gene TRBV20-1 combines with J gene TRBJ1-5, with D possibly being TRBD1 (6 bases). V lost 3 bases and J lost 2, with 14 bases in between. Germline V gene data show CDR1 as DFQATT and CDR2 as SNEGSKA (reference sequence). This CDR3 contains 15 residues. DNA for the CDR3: TGCAGTGCTAGTGGGGGGGCTTTCGGCAATCAGCCCCAGCATTTT. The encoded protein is CSASGGAFGNQPQHF.

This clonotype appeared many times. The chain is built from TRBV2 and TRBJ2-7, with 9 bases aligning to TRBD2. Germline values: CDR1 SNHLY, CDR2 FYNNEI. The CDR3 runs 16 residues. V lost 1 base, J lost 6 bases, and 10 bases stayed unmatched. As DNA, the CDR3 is TGTGCCAGCAGTGAAGGGTTCGGGACTAGCACGGCCGAGCAGTACTTC. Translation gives CASSEGFGTSTAEQYF.

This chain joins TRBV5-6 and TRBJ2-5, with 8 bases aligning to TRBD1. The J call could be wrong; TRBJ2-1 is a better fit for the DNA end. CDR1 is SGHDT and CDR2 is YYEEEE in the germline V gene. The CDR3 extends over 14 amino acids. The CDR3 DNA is TGTGCCAGCAGCTTAGGCAGGGGGCAAGAGACCCAGTTCTTC. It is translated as CASSLGRGQETQFF.

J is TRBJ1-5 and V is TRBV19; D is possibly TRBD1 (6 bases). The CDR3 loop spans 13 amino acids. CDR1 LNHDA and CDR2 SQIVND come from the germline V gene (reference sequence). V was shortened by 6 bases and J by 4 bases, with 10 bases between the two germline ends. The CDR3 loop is CASRVQGNQPQHF. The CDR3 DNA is TGTGCCAGTAGAGTACAGGGTAATCAGCCCCAGCATTTT. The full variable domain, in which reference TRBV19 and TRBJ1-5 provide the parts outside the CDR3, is DGGITQSPKYLFRKEGQNVTLSCEQNLNHDAMYWYRQDPGQGLRLIYYSQIVNDFQKGDIAEGYSVSREKKESFPLTVTSAQKNPTAFYLCASRVQGNQPQHFGDGTRLSIL.

As DNA, the CDR3 is TGTGCCAGCAGAGTCACAGATACGCAGTATTTT. Protein sequence: CASRVTDTQYF. The V and J genes are TRBV11-3 and TRBJ2-3; no definite D call. CDR1 and CDR2 from the germline V gene are SGHNT and YENEEA. CDR3 size: 11 residues. Between the trimmed V and J ends, which lost 6 bases and 2 bases, there was a span of 3 bases. The whole variable domain, filled in from reference TRBV11-3 and TRBJ2-3, reads EAGVVQSPRYKIIEKKQPVAFWCNPISGHNTLYWYLQNLGQGPELLIRYENEEAVDDSQLPKDRFSAERLKGVDSTLKIQPAELGDSAVYLCASRVTDTQYFGPGTRLTVL.

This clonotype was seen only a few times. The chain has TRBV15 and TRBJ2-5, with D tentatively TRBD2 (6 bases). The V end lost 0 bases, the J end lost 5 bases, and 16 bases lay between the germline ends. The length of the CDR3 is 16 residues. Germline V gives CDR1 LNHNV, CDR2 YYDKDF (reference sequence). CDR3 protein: CATSRDIPQGGETQYF. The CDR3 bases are TGTGCCACCAGCAGAGATATCCCCCAAGGAGGGGAGACCCAGTACTTC.

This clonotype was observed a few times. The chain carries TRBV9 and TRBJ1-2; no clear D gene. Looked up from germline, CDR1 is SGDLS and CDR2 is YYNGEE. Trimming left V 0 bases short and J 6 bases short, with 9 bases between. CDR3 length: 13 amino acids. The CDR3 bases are TGTGCCAGCAGCGTAGCAGGAGGAGATGGCTACACCTTC. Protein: CASSVAGGDGYTF.